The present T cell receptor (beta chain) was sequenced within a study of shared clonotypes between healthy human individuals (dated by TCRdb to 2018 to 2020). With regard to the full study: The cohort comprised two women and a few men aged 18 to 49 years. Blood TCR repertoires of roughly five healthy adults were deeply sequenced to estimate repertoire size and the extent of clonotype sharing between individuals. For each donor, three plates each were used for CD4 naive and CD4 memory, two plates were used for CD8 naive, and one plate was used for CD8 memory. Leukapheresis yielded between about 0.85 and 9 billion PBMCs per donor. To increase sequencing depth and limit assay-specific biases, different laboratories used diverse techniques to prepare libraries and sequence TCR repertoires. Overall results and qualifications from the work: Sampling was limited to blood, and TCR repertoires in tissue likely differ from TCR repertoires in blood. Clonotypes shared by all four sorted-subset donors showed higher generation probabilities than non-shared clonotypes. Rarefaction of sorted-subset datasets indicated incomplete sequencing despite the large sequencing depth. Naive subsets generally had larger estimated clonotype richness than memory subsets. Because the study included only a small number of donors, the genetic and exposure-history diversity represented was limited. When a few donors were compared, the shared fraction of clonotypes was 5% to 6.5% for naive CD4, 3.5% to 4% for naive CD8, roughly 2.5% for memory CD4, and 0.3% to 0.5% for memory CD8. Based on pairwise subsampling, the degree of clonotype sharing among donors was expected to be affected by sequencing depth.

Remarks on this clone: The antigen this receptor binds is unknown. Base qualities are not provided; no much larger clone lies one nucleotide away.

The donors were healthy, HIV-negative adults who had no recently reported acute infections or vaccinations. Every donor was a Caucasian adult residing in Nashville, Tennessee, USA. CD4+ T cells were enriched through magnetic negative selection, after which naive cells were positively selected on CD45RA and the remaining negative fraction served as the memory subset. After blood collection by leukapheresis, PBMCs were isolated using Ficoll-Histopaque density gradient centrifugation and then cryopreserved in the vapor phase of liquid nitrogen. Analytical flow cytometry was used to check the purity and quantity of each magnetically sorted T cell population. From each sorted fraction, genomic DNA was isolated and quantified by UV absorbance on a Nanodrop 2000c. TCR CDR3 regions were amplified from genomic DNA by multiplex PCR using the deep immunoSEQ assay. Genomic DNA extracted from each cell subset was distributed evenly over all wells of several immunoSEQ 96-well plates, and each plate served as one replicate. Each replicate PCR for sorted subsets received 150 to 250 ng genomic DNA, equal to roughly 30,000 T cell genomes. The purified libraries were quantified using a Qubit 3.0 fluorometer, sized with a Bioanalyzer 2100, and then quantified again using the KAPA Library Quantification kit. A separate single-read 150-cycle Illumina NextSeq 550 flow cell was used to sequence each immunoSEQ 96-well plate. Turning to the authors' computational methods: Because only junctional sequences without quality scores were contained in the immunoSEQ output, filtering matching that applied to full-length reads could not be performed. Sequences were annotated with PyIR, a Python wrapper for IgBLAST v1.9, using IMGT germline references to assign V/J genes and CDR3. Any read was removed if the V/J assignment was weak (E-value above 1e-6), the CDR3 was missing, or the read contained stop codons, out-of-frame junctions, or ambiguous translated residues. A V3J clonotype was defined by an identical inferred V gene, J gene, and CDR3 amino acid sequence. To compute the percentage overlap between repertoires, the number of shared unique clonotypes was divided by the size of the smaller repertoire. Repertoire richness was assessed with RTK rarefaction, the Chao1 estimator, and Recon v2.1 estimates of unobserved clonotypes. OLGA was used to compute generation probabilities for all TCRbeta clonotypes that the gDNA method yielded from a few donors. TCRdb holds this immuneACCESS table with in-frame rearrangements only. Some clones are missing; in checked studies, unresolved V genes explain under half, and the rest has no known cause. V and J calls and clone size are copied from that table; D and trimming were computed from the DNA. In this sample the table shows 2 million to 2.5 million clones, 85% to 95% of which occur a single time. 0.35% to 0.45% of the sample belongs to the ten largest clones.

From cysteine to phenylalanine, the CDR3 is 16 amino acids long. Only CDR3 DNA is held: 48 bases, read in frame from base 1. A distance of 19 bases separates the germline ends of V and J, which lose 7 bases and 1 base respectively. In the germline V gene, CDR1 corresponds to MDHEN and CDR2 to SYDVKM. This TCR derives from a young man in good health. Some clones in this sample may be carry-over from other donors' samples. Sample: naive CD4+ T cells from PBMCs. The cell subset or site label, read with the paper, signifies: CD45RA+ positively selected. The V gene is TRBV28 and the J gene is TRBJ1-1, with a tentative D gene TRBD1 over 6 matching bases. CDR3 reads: CASTPRRGPWNTEAFF. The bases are TGTGCCAGCACCCCCCGTCGGGGGCCTTGGAACACTGAAGCTTTCTTT.